This T cell receptor (beta chain) was profiled in a study of blood T cell repertoires in COVID-19. Study information: Specimens from acute and convalescent COVID-19 originated in the United States, Italy and Spain.

Original processing notes: Estimated nucleated cell counts came from reference gene primer amplification. Here immunoSEQ multiplex PCR was the method, and the copy in TCRdb shows in-frame clones only, minus some. That table is the source of V, J and clone size, and D and trimming were worked out from the DNA. Here the sample spans tens of thousands of clones, 83% being singletons. Germline-derived CDR1 and CDR2 are SGHDT and YYEEEE. The CDR3 has 13 amino acids. The V gene lost 3 bases and the J gene lost 12 bases, with 16 bases spanning the gap. The sequence came from a man aged 35 to 55 with acute or convalescent COVID-19. This chain links TRBV5-6 with TRBJ2-1, with a possible D match to TRBD1 (6 bases). Material: peripheral blood. The CDR3 DNA reads as TGTGCCAGCAGCTACGAATCGCGCAGGGGGCAGTTCTTC. Protein sequence: CASSYESRRGQFF.